The TCR beta chain under discussion was sequenced for a study of T cell changes during pregnancy in multiple sclerosis (dated by TCRdb to the late 2010s). Study-level background: The study examined how the T cell repertoire changed over the course of pregnancy in women with multiple sclerosis.

The library was made by the immunoSEQ multiplex PCR assay. TCRdb mirrors the immuneACCESS table, restricted to in-frame sequences. Some clones are absent from its copies; in checked studies, under half trace to an unresolved V gene, and the reason for the others is unknown. This sample has roughly 69,000 clones in its table, and around 90% of those were observed once. Together, the top ten hold more than 1.1% of the sample. A remark on this clone: This receptor's antigen is unknown. The record has no base qualities; no much larger clone is one base away.

CDR1 and CDR2 are read off the germline V gene as KGHSH and LQKENI. Measured from the cysteine to the phenylalanine, the CDR3 is 14 residues long. Only the CDR3 part of the read is kept: 42 bases, read in frame from the first base. Trimming costs V 3 bases and J 2 bases, and their ends lie 11 bases apart. The sequences come from peripheral blood, collected after pregnancy. Recombination linked TRBV18 to TRBJ2-7, with the identity of the D gene unclear. The receptor was isolated from a female donor with multiple sclerosis, enrolled in a pregnancy study. The CDR3 has the sequence CASSPRSVPYEQYF. The nucleotides are TGTGCCAGCTCACCCCGGTCCGTCCCCTACGAGCAGTACTTC.